What follows describes a single TCR beta chain. Which antigen it targets is not known. The record has no base qualities; no much larger clone is one base away. This record belongs to a study of graft-versus-host responses after intestinal transplantation (dated by TCRdb to the early 2020s). For the wider study: The transplants that recipients received were multivisceral, liver-intestinal, or isolated intestinal. Anti-thymocyte globulin induction was given to all recipients, followed by maintenance tacrolimus and steroids for roughly 3 years. Alloreactive clones were identified by sequencing pre-transplant mixed lymphocyte reaction products and comparing them with unstimulated pre-transplant donor and recipient T cells. Samples from a few later patients were sequenced in-house on an Illumina MiSeq with MiXCR processing rather than by the commercial service. Donor T cell macrochimerism was defined as a peak of at least 4% donor T cells among recipient peripheral blood mononuclear cells. Of the 20 to 30 intestinal transplant recipients enrolled in the cohort, one of whom was a retransplant, 3 patients without pretransplant specimens were excluded. Graft-versus-host and host-versus-graft alloreactive T cell clones were tracked in the graft, circulation and bone marrow after intestinal transplantation using bulk TCR-beta CDR3 sequencing.

Library preparation was by the immunoSEQ multiplex PCR assay. For most patients, genomic DNA was isolated with the Qiagen DNeasy Blood and Tissue Kit and sent frozen to Adaptive Biotechnologies for TCR sequencing. For most patients, high-throughput TCR-beta CDR3 sequencing of genomic DNA was performed by Adaptive Biotechnologies. The authors' analysis ran thus. Adaptive's ImmunoSEQ software supplied the TCR sequencing data for roughly 17 patients, while MiXCR and VDJtools were used to process a few other patients. To correct CD4 versus CD8 sorting errors, any sequence found in both subsets at a frequency ratio below 5:1 was removed. CDR3 nucleotide sequences shared by donor and recipient were removed because the origin of these sequences could not be assigned. To be classed as alloreactive, a clone needed at least 2-fold expansion over unstimulated cells and a minimum CFSE-low frequency of 0.002% (template counts) or 0.001% (read counts). Clones were considered mappable if detected in sequenced pre-transplant spleen, lymph node, or MLR CFSE-low populations of the donor or recipient. The cumulative frequency of alloreactive clones was calculated as a percentage of all sequences, weighted by copy number. TCRdb stores this immuneACCESS table with in-frame sequences only. Part of the clones is absent; in the studies checked, under half of the shortfall reflects unresolved V genes, and no reason is known for the rest. V and J calls and clone size come straight from that table; D and trimming were deduced from the DNA. This sample gives approximately 90,000 clones in total; less than 95% of them show up just once. Clones ranked in the top ten supply 7.6% of the sample.

The time point label here, explained by the study, means: cells obtained before transplantation from donor or recipient. CD3+CD4+ and CD3+CD8+ populations were FACS-sorted from unstimulated pre-transplant donor and recipient cells taken from spleen or lymph nodes. Results and caveats for the whole study, not just this receptor: Peak levels of circulating GvH clones were associated with declines in HvG clones early after transplant. High GvH to HvG T cell clonal ratios were observed in the allografts of patients with donor T cell macrochimerism. The conclusions were limited by the relatively low number and heterogeneity of the intestinal transplant patients. GvH clones turned up in recipient bone marrow, with some appearing earlier in ileal mucosa or blood, a pattern consistent with an intestinal mucosal origin.

Sequencing was performed on unstimulated CD8+ T cells sorted from spleen or lymph node cells, taken before transplant. The clonotype comes from a human donor who was the organ donor for an intestinal transplant.

The sequence in DNA is TGTGCCAGCAGTCCGAGTGGCTGGGAGCTGTTTTTT. This codes for CASSPSGWELFF. The receptor chain draws on TRBV27 and TRBJ2-2, with no confidently assigned D gene. The CDR3 covers 12 residues, taking in both the cysteine and the phenylalanine. Of the read, only the CDR3 DNA is kept; its 36 bases are in frame from base 1. The V end loses 5 bases and the J end loses 9 bases, and a stretch of 10 bases separates them. CDR1 and CDR2, looked up from the germline V gene (reference sequence), are MNHEY and SMNVEV.